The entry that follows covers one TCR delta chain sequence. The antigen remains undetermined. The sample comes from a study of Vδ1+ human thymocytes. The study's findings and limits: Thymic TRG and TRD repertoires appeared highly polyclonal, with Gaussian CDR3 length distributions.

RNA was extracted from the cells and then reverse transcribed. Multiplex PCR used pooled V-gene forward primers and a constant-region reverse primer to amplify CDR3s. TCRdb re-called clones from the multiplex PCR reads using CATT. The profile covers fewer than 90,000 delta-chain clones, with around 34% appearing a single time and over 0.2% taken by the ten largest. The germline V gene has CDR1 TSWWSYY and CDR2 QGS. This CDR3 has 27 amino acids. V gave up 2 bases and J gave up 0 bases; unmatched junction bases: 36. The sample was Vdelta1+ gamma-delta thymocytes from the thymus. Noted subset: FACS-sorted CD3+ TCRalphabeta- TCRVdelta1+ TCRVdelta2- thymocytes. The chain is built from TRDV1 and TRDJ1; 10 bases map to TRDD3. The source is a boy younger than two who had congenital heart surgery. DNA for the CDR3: TGTGCTCTTGGGGAATCACCTACTCCTACGCCTTTTCAGGGGGATACGCGACCCCGGGGGGACACCGATAAACTCATCTTT. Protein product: CALGESPTPTPFQGDTRPRGDTDKLIF.